One sample yielded the 19 T cell receptor beta chains listed below, sequenced in a study of radiation and T cells in renal cell carcinoma. Clones were read by immunoSEQ multiplex PCR, and TCRdb kept only the in-frame ones, dropping some. Here the sample spans 19,000 or so clones, about three fifths being singletons. Treatment given: treatment-naive control, cytoreductive nephrectomy. The material was tumor tissue, obtained from a patient whose treatment was nephrectomy without radiotherapy. All receptors come from a man aged 50 to 59 with renal cell carcinoma.

V and J are TRBV7-2 and TRBJ2-2; D possibly matches TRBD1 or TRBD2 (6 bases each). The CDR3 has 14 amino acids. The V end lost 3 bases, the J end lost 6 bases, and 11 bases lay between the germline ends. In germline, CDR1 is SGHTA, CDR2 FQGNSA. Here the CDR3 DNA reads TGTGCCAGCAGCTTGGGGGGCTCGGCCGGGGAGCTGTTTTTT. Translated: CASSLGGSAGELFF.

V usage is TRBV28 and J usage is TRBJ2-7; TRBD2 matches 12 bases. CDR3 size: 13 residues. Germline loops: CDR1 MDHEN, CDR2 SYDVKM. J gave up 8 bases and V 5 bases, and 4 bases lay outside the gene matches. Written as DNA, the CDR3 is TGTGCCAGCAGTCCTAGCGGGAGGGATCAGCAGTACTTC. Its translation: CASSPSGRDQQYF.

The chain employs TRBV7-2 and TRBJ2-7; possibly TRBD1 for D (6 bases). Trimming removed 8 bases at V and 5 bases at J, with 13 bases between. Germline assignment: CDR1 SGHTA and CDR2 FQGNSA. The CDR3 has 12 amino acids. As DNA, the CDR3 is TGTGCCAGCGCTAGGGGGAGTCACGAGCAGTACTTC. Translation gives CASARGSHEQYF.

In its sample, this clone was seen a few times. The chain links TRBV7-9 to TRBJ2-1; 9 nucleotides align to TRBD2. The J segment lost 6 bases and the V segment lost 1 base, leaving 7 bases of the junction unmatched. CDR3 length: 16 residues. Germline lookup yields CDR1 SEHNR and CDR2 FQNEAQ (reference sequence). The CDR3 nucleotides are TGTGCCAGCAGCTTAGGGCGCGGGAGGGGGATCAATGAGCAGTTCTTC. Translation gives CASSLGRGRGINEQFF. Together with reference TRBV7-9 and TRBJ2-1, the CDR3 gives the full variable domain: DTGVSQNPRHKITKRGQNVTFRCDPISEHNRLYWYRQTLGQGPEFLTYFQNEAQLEKSRLLSDRFSAERPKGSFSTLEIQRTEQGDSAMYLCASSLGRGRGINEQFFGPGTRLTVL.

This chain connects TRBV28 to TRBJ2-5; the D gene is possibly TRBD1 (5 bases). Trimming stripped 8 bases from V and 4 bases from J, with 14 bases between. There are 13 residues in the CDR3. Germline lookup yields CDR1 MDHEN and CDR2 SYDVKM. In DNA form, the CDR3 reads TGTGCCAGCGGATCAGCAACAGGAGAGACCCAGTACTTC. This gives the protein CASGSATGETQYF.

The V and J genes are TRBV30 and TRBJ1-1; no clear D gene. Looked up from germline, CDR1 is GTSNPN and CDR2 is SVGIG (reference sequence). V lost 3 bases and J lost 4, with 21 bases in between. This CDR3 region has 16 residues. The CDR3 sequence is CAWRLEGRGRITEAFF. The CDR3 nucleotides read TGTGCCTGGAGATTGGAAGGGCGGGGTCGGATCACTGAAGCTTTCTTT.

The chain has TRBV7-8 and TRBJ1-2; D ambiguous. V was clipped by 4 bases and J by 8 bases, with 11 bases between them. Germline V gives CDR1 SGHVS, CDR2 FQNEAQ. The CDR3 spans 12 residues. The CDR3 DNA sequence: TGTGCCAGCAGCTCGTCCACCGGCGGCTACACCTTC. As protein: CASSSSTGGYTF.

V usage is TRBV10-3 and J usage is TRBJ2-1, with D perhaps matching TRBD1 (5 bases). CDR1 is ENHRY, CDR2 SYGVKD, per germline. This CDR3 has 16 amino acids. V lost 3 bases and J 6 bases, leaving 18 bases between the germline ends. CDR3 residues: CAISDSSGRNGNEQFF. CDR3 coding DNA: TGTGCCATCAGTGACTCTTCAGGGCGAAACGGCAATGAGCAGTTCTTC.

The chain employs TRBV6-5 and TRBJ1-2; D not certain. V gave up 2 bases and J gave up 4 bases, with 8 bases separating them. In germline, CDR1 is MNHEY, CDR2 SVGAGI. The CDR3 totals 13 residues. The CDR3 sequence is CASSYGVGYGYTF. Here the CDR3 DNA reads TGTGCCAGCAGTTACGGTGTCGGCTATGGCTACACCTTC.

This chain links TRBV7-3 with TRBJ2-1; unclear D gene. CDR1 is SGHTA, CDR2 FQGTGA, per germline. The CDR3 is 12 residues long. Trimming shortened V by 5 bases and J by 9 bases, and 11 bases separated the two germline ends. CDR3 sequence reads: CASSPTRAEQFF. As DNA, the CDR3 is TGTGCCAGCAGCCCCACAAGGGCTGAGCAGTTCTTC.

The chain is built from TRBV5-4 and TRBJ2-3, with 13 bases fitting TRBD2. V shed 4 bases and J 3 bases; nucleotides not matched to a gene: 8. This CDR3 contains 17 residues. CDR1 SGHNT and CDR2 YYREEE come from the germline V gene (reference sequence). The CDR3 region has the DNA TGTGCCAGCAGCCGAACTAGCGGGGGGGCCAGGACAGATACGCAGTATTTT. Translated, it gives CASSRTSGGARTDTQYF.

The rearrangement links TRBV5-1 to TRBJ2-7; D remains ambiguous. This CDR3 spans 12 amino acids. V lost 3 bases and J lost 4, with 8 bases in between. Germline lookup yields CDR1 SGHRS and CDR2 YFSETQ. The CDR3 reads CASSYRAYEQYF. The CDR3 nucleotides read TGCGCCAGCAGCTACCGGGCTTACGAGCAGTACTTC.

The gene calls are TRBV5-4 and TRBJ2-6; no clear D. Germline V gene sequence: CDR1 SGHNT, CDR2 YYREEE (reference sequence). The germline V and J ends were trimmed by 4 bases and 0 bases, with 8 bases remaining between them. The CDR3 length is 15 residues. The CDR3 loop is CASSPSHSGANVLTF. CDR3 coding DNA: TGTGCCAGCAGCCCATCCCACTCTGGGGCCAACGTCCTGACTTTC.

This clone has a count of ten or more. The V gene is TRBV28, the J gene TRBJ1-3, with TRBD1 matching over 9 bases. The CDR3 extends over 18 amino acids. The V segment lost 5 bases and the J segment 0 bases; nucleotides outside the gene matches: 11. The germline gives CDR1 MDHEN, CDR2 SYDVKM. DNA for the CDR3: TGTGCCAGCAGTCAACCCCCGGGACAGGGATTCTCTGGAAACACCATATATTTT. Protein: CASSQPPGQGFSGNTIYF.

The chain uses TRBV23-1 and TRBJ1-4; D uncertain. TRBV23-1 carries the ORF label, with uncertain function. The CDR3 spans 17 residues. V was trimmed by 9 bases and J by 0 bases, leaving 20 bases between them. The CDR3 region is CARNSPWGGATNEKLFF. As DNA, the CDR3 is TGCGCCAGAAATTCCCCCTGGGGTGGGGCAACTAATGAAAAACTGTTTTTT.

The genes are TRBV5-6 and TRBJ2-5; 12 bases align to TRBD1. Germline CDR1 is SGHDT and CDR2 is YYEEEE. The CDR3 has 17 residues. V gave up 4 bases and J gave up 4 bases; unmatched junction bases: 11. CDR3 nucleotide sequence: TGTGCCAGCAGCATAATATCATGGGGACAGGGGGCAGAGACCCAGTACTTC. Translating gives CASSIISWGQGAETQYF.

V gene TRBV7-9 combines with J gene TRBJ1-4; unclear D gene. The CDR3 contains 14 residues. The V end was cut by 3 bases, the J end by 2 bases, with 7 bases between. Germline loops: CDR1 SEHNR, CDR2 FQNEAQ (reference sequence). The chain's CDR3 is CASSLGRTNEKLFF. The CDR3 DNA follows: TGTGCCAGCAGCTTGGGGAGGACTAATGAAAAACTGTTTTTT.

The V gene is TRBV10-2, the J gene TRBJ1-5, with D perhaps matching TRBD1 (6 bases). Germline V CDR1 and CDR2: WSHSY, SAAADI. The CDR3 consists of 14 residues. The ends were cut back, 2 bases at V and 2 bases at J, with 7 bases in the middle. CDR3 DNA: TGCGCCAGCAGTGAGGAGGGGGGCAATCAGCCCCAGCATTTT. Its translation is CASSEEGGNQPQHF.

This clone was observed a few times. The chain is built from TRBV5-1 and TRBJ1-2; 7 bases are a match to TRBD1. CDR3 size: 16 residues. Trimming at V came to 0 bases and at J to 0 bases, leaving 5 bases not matched to a gene. Germline V CDR1 and CDR2: SGHRS, YFSETQ. The CDR3 here is CASSLGDSRTNYGYTF. The CDR3, as DNA: TGCGCCAGCAGCTTGGGGGACAGCCGTACTAACTATGGCTACACCTTC.